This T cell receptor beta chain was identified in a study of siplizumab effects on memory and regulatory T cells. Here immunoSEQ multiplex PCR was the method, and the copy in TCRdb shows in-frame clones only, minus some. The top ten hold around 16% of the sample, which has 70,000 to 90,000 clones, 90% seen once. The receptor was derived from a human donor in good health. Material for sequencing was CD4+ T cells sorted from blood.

Written as DNA, the CDR3 is TGCGCCAGCGGGCCGGGACAGGGGAACGCACCCGATGCCACAGATACGCAGTATTTT. It specifies CASGPGQGNAPDATDTQYF. The V call is TRBV4-1, the J call TRBJ2-3, with 10 bases that match TRBD1. This CDR3 is 19 amino acids long. Per germline, CDR1 MGHRA and CDR2 YSYEKL. With 8 bases clipped from V and 2 bases from J, the junction kept 19 bases outside the gene matches.